These 27 T cell receptor beta chains were sequenced from one sample in a study of blood T cell repertoires in COVID-19. The repertoire was sequenced with immunoSEQ multiplex PCR; TCRdb's copy has only in-frame clones and lacks some. The sample consists of a few hundred thousand clones, 70% to 85% of them appearing once. What was sequenced was peripheral blood. The receptors originated from a human donor with acute or convalescent COVID-19. The donor label of this sample is uncertain.

The chain recombines TRBV10-1 with TRBJ2-1, with 12 bases that match TRBD2. The V gene end was trimmed by 2 bases and the J gene end by 12 bases; junction bases not matched to a gene: 2. The germline gives CDR1 WNHNN, CDR2 SYGVQD (reference sequence). The CDR3 is 13 residues long. The CDR3 is CASSEPGLAGQFF. The CDR3 nucleotides read TGCGCCAGCAGTGAGCCGGGACTAGCGGGGCAGTTCTTC.

J is TRBJ1-2 and V is TRBV28; D is undetermined. With 6 bases removed from V and 4 bases from J, the gap between germline ends came to 12 bases. Looked up from germline, CDR1 is MDHEN and CDR2 is SYDVKM. The CDR3 totals 13 residues. In DNA, the CDR3 is TGTGCCAGCAGATCAACAGCACTCTATGGCTACACCTTC. This translates into CASRSTALYGYTF.

This clone has only a few counts. The rearrangement joins TRBV30 to TRBJ1-2, with D possibly matching TRBD1 (6 bases). Looked up from germline, CDR1 is GTSNPN and CDR2 is SVGIG (reference sequence). V was pared by 5 bases and J by 2 bases, with 12 bases between. The CDR3 is 13 residues long. The CDR3 region is CAWAWDTNYGYTF. The DNA of the CDR3 is TGTGCCTGGGCTTGGGACACCAACTATGGCTACACCTTC.

The CDR3 region is CATSDAGAYEQYF. The DNA for the CDR3 is TGTGCCACCAGTGATGCAGGTGCGTACGAGCAGTACTTC. The chain carries TRBV24-1 and TRBJ2-7; D uncertain. CDR3 length: 13 amino acids. Trimming removed 3 bases at V and 4 bases at J, with 9 bases between. Germline V gene lookup returns CDR1 KGHDR and CDR2 SFDVKD.

This rearrangement joins TRBV2 to TRBJ2-5, with 11 bases lining up with TRBD2. The CDR3 length is 15 residues. The germline gives CDR1 SNHLY, CDR2 FYNNEI. J was trimmed by 5 bases and V by 6 bases; bases with no gene match: 8. The CDR3 nucleotides read TGTGCCAGCAGGGCTAGCGGGGGGTCGTGGGAGACCCAGTACTTC. This translates into CASRASGGSWETQYF.

The chain has TRBV6-1 and TRBJ2-4, with D possibly being TRBD1 (7 bases). The CDR3 covers 16 residues. Deletions cut 0 bases from V and 2 bases from J, with 11 bases between. Germline assignment: CDR1 MNHNS and CDR2 SASEGT. In nucleotides, the CDR3 is TGTGCCAGCAGTGAAGCTGCAGGGGGGACCAAAAACATTCAGTACTTC. This encodes CASSEAAGGTKNIQYF.

V is TRBV19 and J is TRBJ1-5; D uncertain. With 3 bases removed from V and 2 bases from J, the gap between germline ends came to 14 bases. The CDR3 loop spans 16 amino acids. CDR1 and CDR2 from the germline V gene are LNHDA and SQIVND (reference sequence). The CDR3: CASSISGVKGNQPQHF. The CDR3 DNA reads as TGTGCCAGTAGTATCTCCGGGGTGAAAGGCAATCAGCCCCAGCATTTT.

This clone was seen only once. This rearrangement joins TRBV11-2 to TRBJ1-6; 8 nucleotides agree with TRBD1. This CDR3 region has 15 residues. V gave up 5 bases and J gave up 7 bases; unmatched junction bases: 7. Germline CDR1 and CDR2: SGHAT and FQNNGV. The chain's CDR3 is CASSPDRVNNSPLHF. As DNA, the CDR3 is TGTGCCAGCAGCCCGGACAGGGTTAACAATTCACCCCTCCACTTT.

J is TRBJ1-3 and V is TRBV15; D gene ambiguous. Germline V gene lookup returns CDR1 LNHNV and CDR2 YYDKDF (reference sequence). CDR3 length equals 16 residues. V was cut by 0 bases and J by 4 bases, with 13 bases left in between. The CDR3 nucleotides read TGTGCCACCAGCAGAGATCTAGCGTTGGCGGGAAACACCATATATTTT. Translating it yields CATSRDLALAGNTIYF.

The CDR3 sequence: CASSKERGAGGGELFF. The CDR3 bases are TGTGCCAGCAGTAAAGAGCGGGGAGCGGGAGGCGGGGAGCTGTTTTTT. This chain links TRBV2 with TRBJ2-2; 9 bases agree with TRBD2. There are 16 residues in the CDR3. Trimming removed 5 bases from V and 7 bases from J; junction bases left unmatched: 11. CDR1 is SNHLY and CDR2 is FYNNEI in the germline V gene.

The chain joins TRBV5-1 to TRBJ1-1; D not certain. The CDR3 contains 14 residues. Germline CDR1 reads SGHRS; CDR2 reads YFSETQ. V dropped 3 bases and J dropped 1 base, with 10 bases sitting between them. CDR3 nucleotide sequence: TGCGCCAGCAGCTATTTTAGTCAGAACACTGAAGCTTTCTTT. Translation gives CASSYFSQNTEAFF. Drawing the rest from reference TRBV5-1 and TRBJ1-1, the complete variable domain is KAGVTQTPRYLIKTRGQQVTLSCSPISGHRSVSWYQQTPGQGLQFLFEYFSETQRNKGNFPGRFSGRQFSNSRSEMNVSTLELGDSALYLCASSYFSQNTEAFFGQGTRLTVV.

This clone was counted a few times. The gene calls are TRBV18 and TRBJ2-7; a possible D gene is TRBD2 (5 bases). Germline V gene lookup returns CDR1 KGHSH and CDR2 LQKENI. The V end lost 2 bases, the J end lost 5 bases, and 16 bases lay between the germline ends. The CDR3 totals 15 residues. In DNA form, the CDR3 reads TGTGCCAGCTCACCAGGACTCGGCCAGATCCACGAGCAGTACTTC. Translated, it gives CASSPGLGQIHEQYF.

The genes are TRBV5-4 and TRBJ1-2; D possibly corresponds to TRBD1 (6 bases). V was shortened by 6 bases and J by 4 bases, with 10 bases between the two germline ends. The CDR3 is 12 residues long. Germline CDR1 reads SGHNT; CDR2 reads YYREEE (reference sequence). DNA for the CDR3: TGTGCCAGCACCGGGACAACCTATGGCTACACCTTC. Its protein product is CASTGTTYGYTF.

The chain combines TRBV6-6 with TRBJ2-1; 7 nucleotides match TRBD2. The CDR3 is 15 amino acids. Germline V CDR1 and CDR2: MNHNY, SVGAGI (reference sequence). V lost 7 bases and J lost 6; bases outside the gene matches: 12. The CDR3 bases are TGTGCCAGCACCCCCGGGAGCGGGATTGGCAATGAGCAGTTCTTC. Translating it yields CASTPGSGIGNEQFF.

This clone was counted a few times. V gene TRBV10-3 combines with J gene TRBJ1-2; D gene ambiguous. The CDR3 consists of 13 residues. Deletions cut 4 bases from V and 4 bases from J, with 10 bases between. Looked up from germline, CDR1 is ENHRY and CDR2 is SYGVKD. The CDR3 sequence: CAISGSMSYGYTF. Written as DNA, the CDR3 is TGTGCCATCAGTGGAAGCATGTCCTATGGCTACACCTTC.

J is TRBJ1-1 and V is TRBV6-6; 9 bases are a match to TRBD1. With 5 bases clipped from V and 2 bases from J, the junction kept 12 bases outside the gene matches. The CDR3 contains 17 residues. Germline loops: CDR1 MNHNY, CDR2 SVGAGI (reference sequence). The DNA for the CDR3 is TGTGCCAGCAGTCTAGACAGGGGGTTTTATCGTAACACTGAAGCTTTCTTT. This translates into CASSLDRGFYRNTEAFF.

This clone was seen more than once but under ten times. This chain joins TRBV9 and TRBJ2-2, with 7 bases matching TRBD2. CDR3 length equals 15 residues. Trimming at V came to 4 bases and at J to 2 bases, leaving 5 bases not matched to a gene. The V gene's germline CDR1 is SGDLS and CDR2 YYNGEE. CDR3 sequence reads: CASSPPGGNTGELFF. CDR3 DNA: TGTGCCAGCAGCCCCCCGGGGGGTAACACCGGGGAGCTGTTTTTT.

The CDR3 region has the DNA TGTGCCATCAGTGAGGGAGCCCCGGATACGCAGTATTTT. This translates into CAISEGAPDTQYF. The chain recombines TRBV10-3 with TRBJ2-3; no firm D call. The germline CDR1 and CDR2 sequences are ENHRY and SYGVKD. The V and J ends lost 2 bases and 6 bases respectively, with 9 bases between them. The CDR3 loop spans 13 amino acids.

The chain has TRBV2 and TRBJ1-2; the D gene is possibly TRBD1 (5 bases). V lost 2 bases and J 8 bases, leaving 9 bases between the germline ends. This CDR3 is built from 12 residues. Germline loops: CDR1 SNHLY, CDR2 FYNNEI. CDR3 nucleotide sequence: TGTGCCAGCAGTGAAAGGGGTTGGGGCTACACCTTC. Protein product: CASSERGWGYTF.

The J gene is TRBJ2-1, the V gene TRBV27; 8 nucleotides agree with TRBD2. The germline CDR1 and CDR2 sequences are MNHEY and SMNVEV (reference sequence). This CDR3 has 14 residues. With 7 bases clipped from V and 4 bases from J, the junction kept 6 bases outside the gene matches. The CDR3 sequence: CASTRAGVYNEQFF. CDR3 bases: TGTGCCAGCACCCGAGCGGGGGTATACAATGAGCAGTTCTTC.

This clone was detected only a few times. The rearrangement uses TRBV15 and TRBJ1-3, with no clear D. CDR1 and CDR2 from the germline V gene are LNHNV and YYDKDF (reference sequence). Deletions cut 1 base from V and 3 bases from J, with 10 bases between. The CDR3 spans 15 residues. The CDR3 DNA reads as TGTGCCACCAGCAGAGGTGGAGGGCTTGGAAACACCATATATTTT. This translates into CATSRGGGLGNTIYF.

V gene TRBV29-1 combines with J gene TRBJ2-1; D is unresolved. The CDR3 loop spans 12 amino acids. The germline V and J ends were trimmed by 4 bases and 4 bases, with 8 bases remaining between them. Germline V gene lookup returns CDR1 SQVTM and CDR2 ANQGSEA. The CDR3, as DNA: TGCAGCGTTGGTCTACGATACAATGAGCAGTTCTTC. This sequence encodes CSVGLRYNEQFF.

V is TRBV3-1 (or the pseudogene TRBV3-2) and J is TRBJ1-2; D unresolved. This CDR3 comprises 17 residues. Trimming pared 1 base from V and 2 bases from J, leaving 17 bases between. CDR1 LGHDT and CDR2 YNNKEL come from the germline V gene (reference sequence). The CDR3 loop reads CASSQGGAGYSNYGYTF. The CDR3 bases are TGTGCCAGCAGCCAAGGAGGAGCCGGGTACTCCAACTATGGCTACACCTTC.

For the CDR3, the DNA is TGTGCCAGCTCACCAACTAGCGAAGAGACCCAGTACTTC. Amino acid sequence: CASSPTSEETQYF. The V gene is TRBV18, the J gene TRBJ2-5; 7 bases are a match to TRBD2. After removal of 2 bases from V and 3 bases from J, the junction contained 0 bases not matched to a gene. The CDR3 consists of 13 residues. Germline V lookup: CDR1 KGHSH, CDR2 LQKENI. Combining the CDR3 with reference TRBV18 and TRBJ2-5 gives the whole variable domain NAGVMQNPRHLVRRRGQEARLRCSPMKGHSHVYWYRQLPEEGLKFMVYLQKENIIDESGMPKERFSAEFPKEGPSILRIQQVVRGDSAAYFCASSPTSEETQYFGPGTRLLVL.

This clone has only one observation. The rearrangement joins TRBV5-5 to TRBJ1-4, with D possibly matching TRBD1 (5 bases). The V and J ends lost 4 bases and 1 base respectively, with 11 bases between them. Germline lookup yields CDR1 SGHKS and CDR2 YYEKEE (reference sequence). This CDR3 is built from 15 residues. The CDR3 is CASSHHRLTNEKLFF. DNA for the CDR3: TGTGCCAGCAGCCATCACAGGTTAACTAATGAAAAACTGTTTTTT. The full variable domain, in which reference TRBV5-5 and TRBJ1-4 provide the parts outside the CDR3, is DAGVTQSPTHLIKTRGQQVTLRCSPISGHKSVSWYQQVLGQGPQFIFQYYEKEERGRGNFPDRFSARQFPNYSSELNVNALLLGDSALYLCASSHHRLTNEKLFFGSGTQLSVL.

CDR3 in amino acids: CASSTTAGGHNEQFF. The CDR3 coding sequence is TGCGCCAGCAGCACTACTGCGGGAGGTCACAATGAGCAGTTCTTC. The V and J genes are TRBV5-1 and TRBJ2-1, with 8 bases that match TRBD2. The CDR3 has 15 residues. V was pared by 4 bases and J by 5 bases, with 8 bases of the junction left unmatched. Germline lookup yields CDR1 SGHRS and CDR2 YFSETQ. The full variable domain, its missing parts supplied by reference TRBV5-1 and TRBJ2-1, is KAGVTQTPRYLIKTRGQQVTLSCSPISGHRSVSWYQQTPGQGLQFLFEYFSETQRNKGNFPGRFSGRQFSNSRSEMNVSTLELGDSALYLCASSTTAGGHNEQFFGPGTRLTVL.

The chain employs TRBV7-9 and TRBJ1-2, with a possible D match to TRBD1 (6 bases). In germline, CDR1 is SEHNR, CDR2 FQNEAQ (reference sequence). The V and J ends lost 1 base and 0 bases respectively, with 15 bases between them. This CDR3 has 17 amino acids. Here the CDR3 DNA reads TGTGCCAGCAGCTTAGGAGTCGGGGGGGGCACTAACTATGGCTACACCTTC. Residues: CASSLGVGGGTNYGYTF. Based on the CDR3 plus reference TRBV7-9 and TRBJ1-2, the full variable domain is DTGVSQNPRHKITKRGQNVTFRCDPISEHNRLYWYRQTLGQGPEFLTYFQNEAQLEKSRLLSDRFSAERPKGSFSTLEIQRTEQGDSAMYLCASSLGVGGGTNYGYTFGSGTRLTVV.